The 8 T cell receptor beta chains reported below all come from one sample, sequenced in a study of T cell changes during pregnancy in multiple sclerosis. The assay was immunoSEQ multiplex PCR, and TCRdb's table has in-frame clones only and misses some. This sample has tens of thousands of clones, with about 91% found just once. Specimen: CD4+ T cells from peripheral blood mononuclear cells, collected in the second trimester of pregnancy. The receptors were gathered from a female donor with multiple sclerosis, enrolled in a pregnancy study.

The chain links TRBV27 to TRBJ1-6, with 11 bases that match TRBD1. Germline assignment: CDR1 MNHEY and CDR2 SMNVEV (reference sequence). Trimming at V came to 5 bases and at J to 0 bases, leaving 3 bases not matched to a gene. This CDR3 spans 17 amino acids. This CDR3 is CASSPGTGGSYNSPLHF. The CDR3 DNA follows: TGTGCCAGCAGTCCCGGGACAGGGGGCTCCTATAATTCACCCCTCCACTTT.

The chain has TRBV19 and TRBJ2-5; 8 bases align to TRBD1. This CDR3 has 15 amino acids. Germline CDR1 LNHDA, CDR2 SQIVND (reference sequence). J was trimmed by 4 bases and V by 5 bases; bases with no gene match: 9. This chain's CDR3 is CASSRDRSIRETQYF. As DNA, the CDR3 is TGTGCCAGTAGTCGGGACAGGTCTATTAGAGAGACCCAGTACTTC. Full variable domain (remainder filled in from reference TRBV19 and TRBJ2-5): DGGITQSPKYLFRKEGQNVTLSCEQNLNHDAMYWYRQDPGQGLRLIYYSQIVNDFQKGDIAEGYSVSREKKESFPLTVTSAQKNPTAFYLCASSRDRSIRETQYFGPGTRLLVL.

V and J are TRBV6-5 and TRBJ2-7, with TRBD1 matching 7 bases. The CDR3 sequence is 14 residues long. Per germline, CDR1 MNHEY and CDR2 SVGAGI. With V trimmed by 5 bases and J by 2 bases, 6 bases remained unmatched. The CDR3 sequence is CASSRDRATYEQYF. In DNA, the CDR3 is TGTGCCAGCAGTCGCGACAGGGCGACCTACGAGCAGTACTTC.

DNA of the CDR3: TGTGCCAGCAGTGAAGGGTCGGGGGTAGTCGGGGAGCTGTTTTTT. This gives the protein CASSEGSGVVGELFF. J is TRBJ2-2 and V is TRBV6-1; possibly TRBD2 for D (6 bases). The V gene's germline CDR1 is MNHNS and CDR2 SASEGT. V was shortened by 1 base and J by 7 bases, with 13 bases between the two germline ends. The CDR3 is made up of 15 amino acids.

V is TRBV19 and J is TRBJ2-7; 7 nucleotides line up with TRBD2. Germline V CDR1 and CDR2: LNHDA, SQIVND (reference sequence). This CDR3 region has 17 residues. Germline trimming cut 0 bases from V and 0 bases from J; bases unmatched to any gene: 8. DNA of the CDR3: TGTGCCAGTAGTATAGATCTCGAGACTAGCCGCTCCTACGAGCAGTACTTC. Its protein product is CASSIDLETSRSYEQYF.

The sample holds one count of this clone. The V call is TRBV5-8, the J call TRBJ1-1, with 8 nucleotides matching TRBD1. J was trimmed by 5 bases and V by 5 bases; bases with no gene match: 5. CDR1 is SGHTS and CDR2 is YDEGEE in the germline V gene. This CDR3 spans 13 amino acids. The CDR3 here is CASRRTGRTEAFF. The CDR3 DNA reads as TGTGCCAGCAGGCGGACAGGGCGGACTGAAGCTTTCTTT.

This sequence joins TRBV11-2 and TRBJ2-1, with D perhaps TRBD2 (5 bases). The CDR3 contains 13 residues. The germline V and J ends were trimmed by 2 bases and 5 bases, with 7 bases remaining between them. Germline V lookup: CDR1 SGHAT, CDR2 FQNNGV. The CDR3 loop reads CASSLSGNNEQFF. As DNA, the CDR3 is TGTGCCAGCAGCTTATCGGGAAACAATGAGCAGTTCTTC.

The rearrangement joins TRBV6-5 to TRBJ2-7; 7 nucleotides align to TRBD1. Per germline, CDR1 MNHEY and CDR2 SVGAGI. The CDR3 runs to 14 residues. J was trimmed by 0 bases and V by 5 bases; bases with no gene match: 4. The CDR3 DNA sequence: TGTGCCAGCAGTCTACAGGGGCTCTCCTACGAGCAGTACTTC. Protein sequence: CASSLQGLSYEQYF.